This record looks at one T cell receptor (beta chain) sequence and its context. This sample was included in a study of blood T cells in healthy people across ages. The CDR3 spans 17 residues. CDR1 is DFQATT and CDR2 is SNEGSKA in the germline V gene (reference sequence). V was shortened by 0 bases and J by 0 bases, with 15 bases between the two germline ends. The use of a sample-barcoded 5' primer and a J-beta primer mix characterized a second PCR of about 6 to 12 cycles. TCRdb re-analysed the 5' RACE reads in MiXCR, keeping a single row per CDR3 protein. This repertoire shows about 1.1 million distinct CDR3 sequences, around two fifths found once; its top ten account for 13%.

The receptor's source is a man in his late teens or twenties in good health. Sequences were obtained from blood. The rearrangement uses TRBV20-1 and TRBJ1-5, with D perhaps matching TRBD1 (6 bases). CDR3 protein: CSARDLSRGSSNQPQHF. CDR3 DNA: TGCAGTGCTAGAGATTTGTCGAGGGGGTCTAGCAATCAGCCCCAGCATTTT.